The 29 T cell receptor beta chains listed next were all sequenced from one sample in a study of CD8+ T cells in alopecia areata. RNA extraction and reverse transcription yielded cDNA as sequencing template. Profiled with immunoSEQ multiplex PCR; TCRdb holds only in-frame clones, not every one. The sample lists 200,000 or so clones, 50% to 60% occurring once. The starting material was CD4+ T cells sorted from blood, obtained at week 0. Receptors were obtained from a human donor with alopecia areata.

The chain's CDR3 is CASSLSRTGVDAFF. CDR3 nucleotides: TGCGCCAGCAGCTTGTCAAGGACAGGCGTCGACGCTTTCTTT. The gene calls are TRBV5-1 and TRBJ1-1; the match to TRBD1 covers 7 bases. The CDR3 length is 14 residues. Germline CDR1 reads SGHRS; CDR2 reads YFSETQ. The V segment lost 1 base and the J segment 11 bases; nucleotides outside the gene matches: 11.

The rearrangement joins TRBV10-3 to TRBJ1-1, with 7 bases lining up with TRBD1. From germline, CDR1 is ENHRY and CDR2 SYGVKD. V lost 6 bases to trimming and J lost 3 bases; unmatched junction nucleotides: 4. The CDR3 has 13 residues. The CDR3 sequence: CAISYRGDTEAFF. Here the CDR3 DNA reads TGTGCCATCAGCTACAGGGGCGACACTGAAGCTTTCTTT.

The V call is TRBV5-4, the J call TRBJ1-2; no definite D call. Per the germline V gene, CDR1 is SGHNT and CDR2 is YYREEE (reference sequence). CDR3 length: 16 amino acids. V gave up 2 bases and J gave up 2 bases, with 16 bases separating them. The chain's CDR3 is CASSFLTRPGNYGYTF. The CDR3 nucleotides are TGTGCCAGCAGCTTTCTGACACGCCCGGGGAACTATGGCTACACCTTC. Full variable domain (missing parts from reference TRBV5-4 and TRBJ1-2): ETGVTQSPTHLIKTRGQQVTLRCSSQSGHNTVSWYQQALGQGPQFIFQYYREEENGRGNFPPRFSGLQFPNYSSELNVNALELDDSALYLCASSFLTRPGNYGYTFGSGTRLTVV.

The rearrangement uses TRBV18 and TRBJ1-1; D uncertain. The germline gives CDR1 KGHSH, CDR2 LQKENI. Deletions cut 5 bases from V and 1 base from J, with 14 bases between. The CDR3 spans 15 residues. DNA of the CDR3: TGTGCCAGCTCAGCAGGAGGGATCCCGAACACTGAAGCTTTCTTT. Its protein is CASSAGGIPNTEAFF.

This chain joins TRBV6-6 and TRBJ1-5, with D possibly being TRBD1 (6 bases). Germline V lookup: CDR1 MNHNY, CDR2 SVGAGI (reference sequence). The CDR3 runs 13 residues. Trimming took off 2 bases at V and 4 bases at J, with 6 bases between the two ends. CDR3 loop: CASSYGQNQPQHF. The CDR3 DNA reads TGTGCCAGCAGTTACGGACAGAATCAGCCCCAGCATTTT.

The V and J genes are TRBV6-5 and TRBJ2-7, with a possible D match to TRBD1 (6 bases). CDR1 and CDR2 (germline): MNHEY, SVGAGI. The V and J ends lost 5 bases and 0 bases respectively, with 14 bases between them. The CDR3 contains 15 residues. CDR3 coding DNA: TGTGCCAGCAGTAAAACGAACAGGGTCTCCTACGAGCAGTACTTC. It is translated as CASSKTNRVSYEQYF.

This rearrangement joins TRBV9 to TRBJ1-1; possibly TRBD1 for D (6 bases). This CDR3 is 15 amino acids long. V lost 3 bases and J 2 bases, leaving 14 bases between the germline ends. The V gene's germline CDR1 is SGDLS and CDR2 YYNGEE. The CDR3 loop is CASSDAGTPNTEAFF. In nucleotides, the CDR3 is TGTGCCAGCAGCGATGCCGGGACACCAAACACTGAAGCTTTCTTT.

The rearrangement joins TRBV29-1 to TRBJ1-2; 7 nucleotides align to TRBD1. After removal of 7 bases from V and 1 base from J, the junction contained 9 bases not matched to a gene. Germline CDR1 SQVTM, CDR2 ANQGSEA. The CDR3 totals 14 residues. CDR3 DNA: TGCAGCGCCCAAAAGGGGGCTTTTAACTATGGCTACACCTTC. Protein sequence: CSAQKGAFNYGYTF.

The chain joins TRBV30 to TRBJ1-4; the D is unclear. Trimming shortened V by 0 bases and J by 3 bases, and 11 bases separated the two germline ends. CDR3 size: 15 residues. Germline loops: CDR1 GTSNPN, CDR2 SVGIG (reference sequence). CDR3 in amino acids: CAWSVPGNANEKLFF. The CDR3 DNA reads as TGTGCCTGGAGTGTCCCCGGGAACGCTAATGAAAAACTGTTTTTT.

The V call is TRBV30, the J call TRBJ1-4, with D possibly TRBD1 on 6 matching bases. The CDR3 consists of 13 residues. Germline CDR1 GTSNPN, CDR2 SVGIG (reference sequence). The germline V and J ends were trimmed by 3 bases and 12 bases, with 17 bases remaining between them. The CDR3 is CAWSLGQFNQLFF. DNA of the CDR3: TGTGCCTGGAGCCTCGGACAGTTTAACCAACTGTTTTTT.

The chain links TRBV2 to TRBJ2-1, with D maybe TRBD1 (5 bases). CDR3 length: 12 amino acids. Germline assignment: CDR1 SNHLY and CDR2 FYNNEI. Trimming stripped 3 bases from V and 9 bases from J, with 9 bases between. The CDR3 sequence: CASSDVGPEQFF. The CDR3 region has the DNA TGTGCCAGCAGTGACGTGGGGCCTGAGCAGTTCTTC.

This chain connects TRBV6-1 to TRBJ1-5; D possibly corresponds to TRBD1 (6 bases). Trimming removed 8 bases at V and 5 bases at J, with 19 bases between. The germline V gene has CDR1 MNHNS and CDR2 SASEGT. The CDR3 spans 15 residues. CDR3 region: CASDRGAGAYQPQHF. In DNA form, the CDR3 reads TGTGCCAGCGATAGAGGGGCAGGGGCTTATCAGCCCCAGCATTTT.

This rearrangement joins TRBV4-1 to TRBJ1-5, with D perhaps matching TRBD1 (5 bases). The germline V and J ends were trimmed by 6 bases and 4 bases, with 19 bases remaining between them. The length of the CDR3 is 16 residues. Germline lookup yields CDR1 MGHRA and CDR2 YSYEKL. CDR3 amino acids: CASSTQVIPPNQPQHF. CDR3 bases: TGCGCCAGCAGTACACAGGTAATCCCTCCAAATCAGCCCCAGCATTTT.

The chain uses TRBV29-1 and TRBJ2-1, with 8 bases fitting TRBD2. Germline V gives CDR1 SQVTM, CDR2 ANQGSEA. The CDR3 length is 15 residues. V dropped 6 bases and J dropped 1; count of bases not matched to a gene: 8. DNA for the CDR3: TGCAGCGTAGACCAGCGGGAGCGGTCCTACAATGAGCAGTTCTTC. As protein: CSVDQRERSYNEQFF.

The rearrangement links TRBV7-9 to TRBJ1-1; D might be TRBD1 (5 bases). V was trimmed by 0 bases and J by 4 bases, leaving 18 bases between them. CDR3 length: 17 amino acids. The germline V gene has CDR1 SEHNR and CDR2 FQNEAQ (reference sequence). The CDR3 is CASSLANPPGYGTEAFF. CDR3 bases: TGTGCCAGCAGCTTAGCTAACCCACCAGGGTATGGCACTGAAGCTTTCTTT.

Only a few counts were recorded for this clone. The chain combines TRBV27 with TRBJ2-1, with 12 bases aligning to TRBD2. The CDR3 length is 16 residues. With V trimmed by 3 bases and J by 12 bases, 12 bases remained unmatched. Germline-derived CDR1 and CDR2 are MNHEY and SMNVEV (reference sequence). The DNA of the CDR3 is TGTGCCAGCAGTTTCATCCGACCTAGCGGGGGGGCGGTGCAGTTCTTC. Translation gives CASSFIRPSGGAVQFF.

On this clone itself: Other DNA sequences in the sample encode the same CDR3. V and J are TRBV29-1 and TRBJ1-2; D not certain. Looked up from germline, CDR1 is SQVTM and CDR2 is ANQGSEA. V was clipped by 5 bases and J by 0 bases, with 7 bases between them. The CDR3 runs to 12 residues. The chain's CDR3 is CSVRGSNYGYTF. The CDR3 DNA follows: TGCAGCGTTCGGGGATCTAACTATGGCTACACCTTC.

This clone was seen a few times. V usage is TRBV29-1 and J usage is TRBJ2-4; 8 positions match TRBD2. Germline lookup yields CDR1 SQVTM and CDR2 ANQGSEA. The J segment lost 9 bases and the V segment lost 4 bases, leaving 11 bases of the junction unmatched. The CDR3 spans 14 residues. Here the CDR3 reads CSVAVGRGDGIQYF. The CDR3 DNA reads as TGCAGCGTTGCTGTTGGGCGGGGGGATGGCATTCAGTACTTC.

In this sample, this clone turned up a few times. The chain joins TRBV11-2 to TRBJ2-1, with D uncertain. The germline V gene has CDR1 SGHAT and CDR2 FQNNGV. V lost 5 bases to trimming and J lost 3 bases, with 2 bases between them. There are 11 residues in the CDR3. As DNA, the CDR3 is TGTGCCAGCAGCCGCTACAATGAGCAGTTCTTC. Its protein is CASSRYNEQFF.

The chain recombines TRBV15 with TRBJ1-5, with TRBD1 matching over 11 bases. Germline V gene sequence: CDR1 LNHNV, CDR2 YYDKDF (reference sequence). The CDR3 is made up of 15 amino acids. With 3 bases clipped from V and 6 bases from J, the junction kept 4 bases outside the gene matches. This chain's CDR3 is CATSRDRGPFQPQHF. DNA of the CDR3: TGTGCCACCAGCAGGGACAGGGGGCCATTTCAGCCCCAGCATTTT.

The chain carries TRBV15 and TRBJ2-1; tentative D call: TRBD1 (5 bases). The CDR3 extends over 16 amino acids. Germline CDR1 is LNHNV and CDR2 is YYDKDF (reference sequence). V lost 3 bases and J lost 0, with 12 bases in between. The CDR3 DNA reads TGTGCCACCAGCAGCGCAGGGTGGAGCTCCTACAATGAGCAGTTCTTC. Encoded protein: CATSSAGWSSYNEQFF.

The chain joins TRBV6-1 to TRBJ2-3; D unclear. The CDR3 runs 15 residues. V lost 0 bases to trimming and J lost 0 bases, with 7 bases between them. Germline V CDR1 and CDR2: MNHNS, SASEGT. The CDR3 nucleotides are TGTGCCAGCAGTGAAGCGAACTTGAGCACAGATACGCAGTATTTT. Translation gives CASSEANLSTDTQYF.

The chain uses TRBV27 and TRBJ1-3, with a possible D match to TRBD1 (6 bases). The V and J ends lost 9 bases and 0 bases respectively, with 12 bases between them. Germline V CDR1 and CDR2: MNHEY, SMNVEV (reference sequence). The CDR3 is 14 amino acids. CDR3 loop: CASKNRDSGNTIYF. CDR3 in DNA: TGTGCCAGTAAAAACAGGGACTCTGGAAACACCATATATTTT.

This clone turned up a few times. The V gene is TRBV7-9, the J gene TRBJ2-3; D uncertain. Germline CDR1 SEHNR, CDR2 FQNEAQ (reference sequence). The CDR3 spans 12 residues. Trimming removed 5 bases from V and 0 bases from J, with 3 bases in between. DNA of the CDR3: TGTGCCAGCAGCAGTAGCACAGATACGCAGTATTTT. Translating it yields CASSSSTDTQYF. The complete variable domain, with remaining parts taken from reference TRBV7-9 and TRBJ2-3, reads DTGVSQNPRHKITKRGQNVTFRCDPISEHNRLYWYRQTLGQGPEFLTYFQNEAQLEKSRLLSDRFSAERPKGSFSTLEIQRTEQGDSAMYLCASSSSTDTQYFGPGTRLTVL.

This chain connects TRBV9 to TRBJ2-7; the D gene is possibly TRBD2 (5 bases). Germline CDR1 reads SGDLS; CDR2 reads YYNGEE. The CDR3 runs to 16 residues. V shed 4 bases and J shed 0 bases, with 17 bases lying between them. CDR3 sequence (DNA): TGTGCCAGCAGCCCCCACCGGACGGGGAACTCCTACGAGCAGTACTTC. Translation: CASSPHRTGNSYEQYF. The full variable domain, completed using reference TRBV9 and TRBJ2-7, is DSGVTQTPKHLITATGQRVTLRCSPRSGDLSVYWYQQSLDQGLQFLIQYYNGEERAKGNILERFSAQQFPDLHSELNLSSLELGDSALYFCASSPHRTGNSYEQYFGPGTRLTVT.

The rearrangement uses TRBV29-1 and TRBJ2-1; D may correspond to TRBD1 or TRBD2 (5 bases each). CDR3 length: 13 amino acids. The germline V gene has CDR1 SQVTM and CDR2 ANQGSEA. Trimming left V 4 bases short and J 9 bases short, with 16 bases between. This CDR3 reads CSVGDVRLSEQFF. The CDR3 coding sequence is TGCAGCGTTGGGGACGTTCGCCTCTCTGAGCAGTTCTTC.

This clone has a handful of counts. The rearrangement uses TRBV5-1 and TRBJ2-3; no clear D gene. CDR3 length: 16 amino acids. The V and J ends lost 0 bases and 4 bases respectively, with 15 bases between them. Germline lookup yields CDR1 SGHRS and CDR2 YFSETQ. CDR3 loop: CASSLVGNSLPDTQYF. The CDR3 region has the DNA TGCGCCAGCAGCTTGGTAGGGAATTCCCTCCCAGATACGCAGTATTTT.

This clone was seen a handful of times. V and J are TRBV7-2 and TRBJ2-5, with 9 nucleotides matching TRBD2. V lost 5 bases to trimming and J lost 5 bases; unmatched junction nucleotides: 6. CDR3 length equals 14 residues. Germline-derived CDR1 and CDR2 are SGHTA and FQGNSA. CDR3 sequence reads: CASSEGLAIETQYF. For the CDR3, the DNA is TGTGCCAGCAGCGAGGGACTAGCTATTGAGACCCAGTACTTC.

The DNA of the CDR3 is TGTGCCAGCTCACGACAGGGGGCAGGAATGTCGAACACTGAAGCTTTCTTT. Translation: CASSRQGAGMSNTEAFF. The chain couples TRBV18 to TRBJ1-1; 10 nucleotides align to TRBD1. The CDR3 is 17 residues long. Losses at the gene ends were 4 bases for V and 1 base for J; bases not matched to a gene: 9. CDR1 and CDR2 (germline): KGHSH, LQKENI.